This entry describes one TCR beta chain. Its antigen remains unidentified. Nothing much larger sits one base from this clone, and base qualities are not available. Libraries were constructed by the immunoSEQ multiplex PCR assay. TCRdb's version of the immuneACCESS table is confined to in-frame rearrangements and falls short of the full clone set. An unresolved V gene accounts for under half of the shortfall where checked; the remainder is of unknown origin. This sample gives about 97,000 clones in total; about nine tenths of them show up just once. Clones ranked in the top ten supply approximately 0.76% of the sample. This sample stems from a study of T cell changes during pregnancy in multiple sclerosis (dated by TCRdb to the late 2010s). Some background on the complete study: The study looked at changes in the T cell repertoire across pregnancy in women with multiple sclerosis.

Trimming leaves V shorter by 4 bases and J shorter by 5 bases, with the junction holding 12 bases beyond the gene matches. Including cysteine and phenylalanine, the CDR3 has 15 amino acids. The entry retains the CDR3 DNA only, 45 bases that are in frame from base 1. Sequences SGHRS (CDR1) and YFSETQ (CDR2) are obtained from the germline V gene. The chain joins TRBV5-1 to TRBJ2-7; TRBD1 lines up with 7 middle nucleotides. Sequenced here: peripheral blood, sampled in the second trimester of pregnancy. This TCR was sampled from a female donor in good health, enrolled as a control in a pregnancy study. The DNA sequence is given as TGCGCCAGCAGCCTGAAGGGTCAGGGGGAAGACGAGCAGTACTTC. Translated, this gives CASSLKGQGEDEQYF.